This T cell receptor (beta chain) was sequenced for a study of T cell changes during pregnancy in multiple sclerosis. V gave up 6 bases and J gave up 2 bases; unmatched junction bases: 6. The CDR3 has 14 residues. CDR1 MNHNS and CDR2 SASEGT come from the germline V gene. Measured with immunoSEQ multiplex PCR; TCRdb has only the in-frame clones, and not every one. The data contain 75,000 to 100,000 clones, 75% to 95% of them seen just once; the ten biggest clones take up around 0.78%. This clonotype originated in a female donor in good health, enrolled as a control in a pregnancy study. The specimen was peripheral blood, collected in the second trimester of pregnancy. V usage is TRBV6-1 and J usage is TRBJ2-7; 8 bases fit TRBD1. CDR3 nucleotides: TGTGCCAGCAGACTCCACAGGGGGGCCTACGAGCAGTACTTC. Translated: CASRLHRGAYEQYF.